This TCR beta chain emerged from a study of blood T cell repertoires in COVID-19. For the study at large: From the United States, Italy and Spain came samples of acute and convalescent COVID-19.

This clone showed up just a few times. Assay used: immunoSEQ multiplex PCR; TCRdb lists only in-frame clones, some missing. The table lists about 100,000 clones, 85% to 90% of them singletons. This receptor was obtained from a human donor with active COVID-19. The donor label of this sample is uncertain. Sequenced sample: peripheral blood.

CDR3 in DNA: TGTGCCAGTAGTCTAGGGACTGGGCCTGACACCATATATTTT. Amino acids: CASSLGTGPDTIYF. This sequence joins TRBV19 and TRBJ1-3, with a tentative D call TRBD1 (5 bases). Per germline, CDR1 LNHDA and CDR2 SQIVND (reference sequence). The CDR3 contains 14 residues. Trimming removed 5 bases at V and 8 bases at J, with 16 bases between.